The T cell receptor (beta chain) under discussion was sequenced for a study of T cells expressing NK-cell markers. The overall study: Sorted CD3+CD56+NKG2C+, CD3+CD56+NKG2C- and CD3+CD56-NKG2C+ T-cell subsets were beta-chain profiled. The study sequenced eight donors, seven HCMV-seropositive and one seronegative.

CDR1 DFQATT and CDR2 SNEGSKA come from the germline V gene (reference sequence). CDR3 length: 14 residues. Remarks on this clonotype: Its target is not known.

The authors made TCR beta cDNA libraries by 5'RACE template switching. This switching added a universal primer site and UMIs. TCRdb reprocessed the 5' RACE reads and keeps a single row for each CDR3 protein, giving no DNA. The sample shows more than 400,000 distinct CDR3 sequences, and 6% to 8% sits with its ten largest clones. Study-level points and caveats: In several donors, these clonotypes also led the CD3+CD56-NKG2C+ fraction.

The chain links TRBV20-1 to TRBJ2-1; with no DNA, the TCRdb D assignment of TRBD2 cannot be verified. The receptor was derived from a woman aged 18-70 years in good health. What was sequenced was blood T cells: a sorted CD56 or NKG2C T cell subset, CD4+ or CD8+ T cells, or bulk PBMC T cells (not recorded which). CDR3: CSASIGRPGNEQFF.